The entry below describes one TCR beta chain. What it binds is unknown. This record belongs to a study of early T cells in non-severe SARS-CoV-2 infection. Looking at the study overall: The authors sequenced bulk RNA from unsorted whole blood, leaving chains unpaired.

Attachment of unique molecular identifiers to individual cDNA molecules was performed. TCRdb re-derived calls from the 5' RACE reads in MiXCR, one entry per CDR3 protein. This table has 75,000 or so distinct CDR3 sequences, over 9.5% appearing once. The CDR3 is made up of 15 amino acids. Trimming took 2 bases from V and 7 from J; bases not matched to a gene: 8. From germline, CDR1 is SNHLY and CDR2 FYNNEI. Study-level results: The matching step, a VDJdb search, favored anti-spike CD8 responses and missed private and CD4 specificities.

Material for sequencing was whole blood. The receptor's source is an adult who was a healthcare worker with PCR-confirmed SARS-CoV-2 infection or an uninfected control (not recorded which). The chain employs TRBV2 and TRBJ2-3, with 8 bases lining up with TRBD2. CDR3 loop: CASSEIRGGIHTQYF. For the CDR3, the DNA is TGTGCCAGCAGTGAAATACGCGGGGGGATCCATACGCAGTATTTT.